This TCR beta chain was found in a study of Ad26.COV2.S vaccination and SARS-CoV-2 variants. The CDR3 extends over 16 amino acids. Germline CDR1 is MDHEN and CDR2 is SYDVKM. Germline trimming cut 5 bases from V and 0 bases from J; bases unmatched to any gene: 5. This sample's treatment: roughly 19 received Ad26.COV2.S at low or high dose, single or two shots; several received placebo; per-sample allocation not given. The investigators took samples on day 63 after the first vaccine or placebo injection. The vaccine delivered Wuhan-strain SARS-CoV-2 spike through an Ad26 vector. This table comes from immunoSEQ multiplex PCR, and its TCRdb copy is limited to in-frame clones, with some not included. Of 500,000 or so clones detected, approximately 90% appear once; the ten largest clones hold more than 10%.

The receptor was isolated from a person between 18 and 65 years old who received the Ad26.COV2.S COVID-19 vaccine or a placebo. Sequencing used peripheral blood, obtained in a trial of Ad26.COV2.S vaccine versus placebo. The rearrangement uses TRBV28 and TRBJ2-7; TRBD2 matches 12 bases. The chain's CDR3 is CASSQWTSGNSYEQYF. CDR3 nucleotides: TGTGCCAGCAGTCAATGGACTAGCGGGAACTCCTACGAGCAGTACTTC.